One and the same sample provided the 3 T cell receptor beta chains below, sequenced in a study of early T cells in non-severe SARS-CoV-2 infection. One entry per CDR3 protein results from TCRdb running MiXCR on the 5' RACE reads. This sample has 35,000 to 45,000 distinct CDR3 sequences; 3% to 4.5% occur once, and the top ten carry 8% to 10%. The specimen sequenced was whole blood. The receptors originated from an adult who was a healthcare worker with PCR-confirmed SARS-CoV-2 infection or an uninfected control (not recorded which).

This clonotype was detected ten times or more. The V gene is TRBV19, the J gene TRBJ1-3; D is unclear. Per the germline V gene, CDR1 is LNHDA and CDR2 is SQIVND (reference sequence). The V and J ends lost 5 bases and 4 bases respectively, with 3 bases between them. The CDR3 runs 11 residues. The chain's CDR3 is CASSEGNTIYF. As DNA, the CDR3 is TGTGCCAGTAGTGAGGGAAACACCATATATTTT.

A remark on this clonotype: A single base separates this from a much larger clone, so it may be a read error. The J gene is TRBJ2-2, the V gene TRBV20-1; 7 nucleotides agree with TRBD2. V lost 7 bases to trimming and J lost 0 bases; unmatched junction nucleotides: 5. The CDR3 length is 14 residues. Germline V CDR1 and CDR2: DFQATT, SNEGSKA (reference sequence). The CDR3 region has the DNA TGCAGTGTGAGGGCGGGGGCGAACACCGGGGAGCTGTTTTTT. Residues: CSVRAGANTGELFF.

This clonotype was seen ten or more times. J is TRBJ2-1 and V is TRBV11-2; D not certain. Trimming pared 6 bases from V and 0 bases from J, leaving 18 bases between. CDR1 and CDR2 (germline): SGHAT, FQNNGV. The CDR3 sequence is 17 residues long. The CDR3 reads CASSPLESSFSYNEQFF. Here the CDR3 DNA reads TGTGCCAGCAGTCCCCTGGAGTCTTCCTTCTCCTACAATGAGCAGTTCTTC.